This T cell receptor (beta chain) was identified in a study of OX40 agonist ivuxolimab in advanced cancers. Notes on this clone: Its target is unknown.

At cycle 4 day 1, cycle 7 day 1, and baseline, blood was sampled. Whole-study results and caveats: The mean number of expanded clones was higher in CD8+ T cells than in CD4+. Dosing at 0.1 to 3.0 mg/kg was accompanied by clonal expansion of CD4+ and CD8+ blood T cells by week 6. Certain nonresponding patients likewise had low normalized T-cell clonal expansion.

The table came from immunoSEQ multiplex PCR; TCRdb's copy has only in-frame clones and leaves some out. The sample holds tens of thousands of clones, approximately 92% seen once. V shed 4 bases, J shed 6 bases, and the junction held 7 bases outside the gene matches. Germline V gene data show CDR1 as SGDLS and CDR2 as YYNGEE. The CDR3 extends over 14 amino acids. The V gene is TRBV9, the J gene TRBJ1-2; 9 bases are a match to TRBD1. The sequence was obtained from an adult with an advanced solid tumor such as melanoma, head and neck, liver or kidney cancer. The source material was CD4+ or CD8+ T cells sorted from blood, sampled in a trial of the OX40 agonist ivuxolimab. This CDR3 reads CASSFRDRENGYTF. CDR3 DNA: TGTGCCAGCAGCTTTAGGGACAGGGAGAATGGCTACACCTTC.